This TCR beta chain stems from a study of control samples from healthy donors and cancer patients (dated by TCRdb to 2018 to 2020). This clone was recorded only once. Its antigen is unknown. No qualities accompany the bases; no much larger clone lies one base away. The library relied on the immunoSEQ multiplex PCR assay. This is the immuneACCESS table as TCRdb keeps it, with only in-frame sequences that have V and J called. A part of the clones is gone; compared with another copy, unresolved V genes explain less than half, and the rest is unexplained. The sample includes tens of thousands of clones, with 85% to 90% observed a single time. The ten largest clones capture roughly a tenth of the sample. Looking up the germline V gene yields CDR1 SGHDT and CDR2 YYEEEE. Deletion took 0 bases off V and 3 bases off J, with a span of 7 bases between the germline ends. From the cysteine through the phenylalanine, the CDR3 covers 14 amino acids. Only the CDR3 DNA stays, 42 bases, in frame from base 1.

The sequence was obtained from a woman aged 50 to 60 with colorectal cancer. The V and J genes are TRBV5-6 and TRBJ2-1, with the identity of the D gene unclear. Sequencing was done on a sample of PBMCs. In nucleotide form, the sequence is TGTGCCAGCAGCTTGGGCCACCTCTACAATGAGCAGTTCTTC. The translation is CASSLGHLYNEQFF.